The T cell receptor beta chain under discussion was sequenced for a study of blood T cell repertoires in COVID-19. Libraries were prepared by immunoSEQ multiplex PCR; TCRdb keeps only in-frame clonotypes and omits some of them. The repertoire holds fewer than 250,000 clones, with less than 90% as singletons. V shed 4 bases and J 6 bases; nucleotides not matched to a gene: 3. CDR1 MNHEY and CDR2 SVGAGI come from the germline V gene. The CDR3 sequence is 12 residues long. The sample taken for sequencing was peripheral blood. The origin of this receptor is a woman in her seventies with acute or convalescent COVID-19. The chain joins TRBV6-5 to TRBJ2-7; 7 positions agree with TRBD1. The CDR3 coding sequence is TGTGCCAGCAGTTTGGACAGGCGCGAGCAGTACTTC. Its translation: CASSLDRREQYF.